This T cell receptor beta chain was documented in a study of blood T cells in healthy people across ages. Whole-study findings and limits: Getting older went along with TCR beta diversity per million T cells dropping roughly linearly.

Using a J-beta primer mix together with a sample-barcoded 5' primer, a second PCR was run for about 7 to 12 cycles. The template-switch adaptor was a 5' adaptor with 12 random nucleotides. It tagged each cDNA molecule. TCRdb ran MiXCR on the 5' RACE reads and lists one entry per CDR3 protein. This table has roughly 800,000 distinct CDR3 sequences, roughly 40% appearing once. A word on this clonotype: Its target is not known.

The CDR3 covers 13 residues. Germline loops: CDR1 MGHDK, CDR2 SYGVNS. V was clipped by 7 bases and J by 6 bases, with 15 bases between them. The source is a man younger than 35 in good health. The source material was blood. The rearrangement uses TRBV25-1 and TRBJ1-1, with D hard to call. This chain's CDR3 is CASTEKDYAEAFF. CDR3 nucleotide sequence: TGTGCCAGCACCGAAAAGGATTACGCTGAAGCTTTCTTT.